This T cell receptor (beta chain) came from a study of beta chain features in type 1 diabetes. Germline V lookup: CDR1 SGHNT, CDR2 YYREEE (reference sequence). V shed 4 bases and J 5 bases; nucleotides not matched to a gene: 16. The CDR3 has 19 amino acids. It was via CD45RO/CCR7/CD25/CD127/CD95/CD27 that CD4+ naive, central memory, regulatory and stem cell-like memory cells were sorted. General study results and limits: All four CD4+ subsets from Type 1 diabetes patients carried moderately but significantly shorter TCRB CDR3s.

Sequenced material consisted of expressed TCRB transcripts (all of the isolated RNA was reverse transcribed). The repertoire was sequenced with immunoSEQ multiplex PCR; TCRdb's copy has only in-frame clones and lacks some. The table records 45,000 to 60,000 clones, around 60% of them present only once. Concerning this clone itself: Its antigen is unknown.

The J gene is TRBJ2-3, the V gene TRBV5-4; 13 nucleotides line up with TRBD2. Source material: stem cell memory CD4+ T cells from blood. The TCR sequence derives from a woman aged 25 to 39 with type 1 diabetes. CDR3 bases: TGTGCCAGCAGCCACACCCGGACTAGCGGGAGCCAAGGAAGAGATACGCAGTATTTT. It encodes CASSHTRTSGSQGRDTQYF.